This T cell receptor beta chain was captured by sequencing in a study of naive and memory T cell subsets (dated by TCRdb to 2015 to 2018). Describing the broader study: Sorted naive and memory T cell subsets from peripheral blood were analyzed in the study using a UMI-based, open-source pipeline for TCR alpha and beta sequencing. Complete agreement was observed between the functional CMV T cell responses and the IgG serology results. RNA was DNase-treated and reverse transcribed with TCR constant-region primers, mostly using SuperScript III. The paper's findings and limits, for the study overall: The repertoire findings for the naive and memory subsets could not be validated against a ground truth, as none was available. In both CD4 and CD8 cells, going from naive through CM, EM and EMRA, the Gini index went up while Shannon and inverse Simpson diversity went down. A few larger clonotypes were present in naive repertoires, particularly the CD8 repertoires, and these clonotypes were possibly memory cells re-expressing CD45RA. After error correction, only a single occurrence was seen for over 90% of naive TCR sequences, so much steeper abundance distributions were produced than in memory subsets. A clonotype was defined as a single alpha or beta chain sequence rather than as a paired alpha/beta receptor. RNA-based TCR counts may be affected by expression changes linked to T cell activation and differentiation. A power law was followed by TCR abundance, with an exponent that differed between naive and memory subsets but was consistent across the three individuals.

Points on this clonotype: Which antigen it targets is not known. No clone much larger than this one lies a single base away; base qualities are absent.

The library relied on UMI-ligation and nested PCR. The beta constant-region primer consisted of an equimolar mixture of two oligonucleotides that together covered TRBC1 and TRBC2. A single-stranded oligonucleotide bearing the SP2 primer plus a 12-nucleotide UMI was ligated onto the 3' end of the cDNA by T4 RNA ligase 1. The ligated cDNA went through four rounds of PCR with nested alpha and beta constant-region primers together with the SP2 primer. Incubation of the ligation reaction lasted about 20-25 hours at 16 degrees C. To avoid over-amplification, PCR2 was usually performed as a SYBR Green qPCR and halted once a predetermined threshold was reached. Every purification after the first one was done using Agencourt AMPure XP magnetic beads. Libraries were quantified by Qubit and checked on a TapeStation, where a main peak was expected near 650 bp. Sequencing of the pooled libraries was done on an Illumina MiSeq using v2 2x251 paired-end kits, which typically yielded roughly 0.9-2.2 million reads per sample. Each sample's library went into the pool at roughly 4 nM, and roughly 5-7.5% PhiX was added to help with cluster recognition. The authors' pipeline ran thus. FASTQ reads processed by Demultiplexor were assigned V and J genes by Decombinator through tag matching that tolerated a single base-pair mismatch. UMIs were used by Collapsinator to correct both sequencing errors and frequency errors arising from PCR heterogeneity. TCRs were translated and CDR3s were extracted from the conserved cysteine to the FGXG phenylalanine by CDR3Translator, with non-productive sequences being flagged. Gini, Shannon entropy and inverse Simpson indices were computed after subsampling the repertoires to the same number of UMI-defined TCRs. Within the linear range, a power law was fitted to clonotype abundance distributions using maximum likelihood. On one naive CD8 sample, the pipeline and MIGEC gave similar UMI counts, unique TCR numbers and clonal distributions. In one analysis, naive TCRs that were also found in any memory subset of the same donor were excluded from the naive repertoire. A set of approximately 6,800 CMV-associated CDR3 sequences, compiled from VDJdb and a published dataset, was used to search the repertoires. Using fastp trimming at Q25 and MiXCR clonotype assembly, TCRdb reanalyzed the public sequencing data and kept in-frame beta chains. Each CDR3 protein appears once, grouped with its most common genes and DNA. TCRdb's processing, not the authors', yielded these V and J calls. This sample is represented by around 160,000 distinct CDR3 sequences; more than 15% of them were singletons. Around 0.14% of the sample comes from the top ten.

Separate amplification of TCR alpha and beta chain libraries was performed from the second PCR step onward. To determine each donor's CMV status, fresh PBMCs were stimulated overnight with CMV viral lysate, and IFNgamma production from CD4+ T cells was then assessed. CD4 T cells were positively selected with Miltenyi beads, followed by positive selection of CD8 T cells from the CD4-negative fraction. Cells stained for CD3, CD4, CD8, CD45RA, CD27 and a live/dead dye were sorted on a BD Aria II into four subsets by CD45RA and CD27. Blood was obtained from three healthy volunteers, and the blood from each volunteer was fractionated into CD4 and CD8 T cells and subsequently into four differentiation subsets. Around 130 ml of peripheral blood was drawn per donor, and PBMC were isolated by Ficoll-Paque PLUS density-gradient centrifugation. Sorted cells were lysed in RLT buffer, and RNA was extracted with a Qiagen RNeasy kit and stored at -80°C.

Counted from cysteine to phenylalanine, this CDR3 has 13 amino acids. Just the 39-base CDR3 DNA is kept, in frame starting at base 1. The V gene is TRBV21-1 and the J gene is TRBJ2-3. TRBV21-1 is noted as a pseudogene. What was sequenced was naive CD4+ T cells from blood. This specimen's cell subset or site label, interpreted: naive T cells, CD45RA high CD27+. The TCR comes from a human donor in good health. CDR3 sequence: CASTNQAPDTQYF. At the DNA level, the sequence is TGTGCCAGCACCAACCAGGCACCAGATACGCAGTATTTT.